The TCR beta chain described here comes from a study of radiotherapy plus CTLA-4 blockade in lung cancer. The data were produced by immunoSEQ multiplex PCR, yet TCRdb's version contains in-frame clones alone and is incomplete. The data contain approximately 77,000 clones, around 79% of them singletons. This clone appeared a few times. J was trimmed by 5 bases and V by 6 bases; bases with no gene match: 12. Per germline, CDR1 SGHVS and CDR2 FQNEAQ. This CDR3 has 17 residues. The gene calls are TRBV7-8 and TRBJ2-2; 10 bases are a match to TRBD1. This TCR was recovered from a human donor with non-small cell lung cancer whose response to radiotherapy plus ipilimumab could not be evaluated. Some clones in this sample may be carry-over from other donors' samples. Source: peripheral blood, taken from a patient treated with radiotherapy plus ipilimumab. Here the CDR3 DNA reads TGTGCCAGCAGTGGCGCCGGGACAGGGGCAGGGACCGGGGAGCTGTTTTTT. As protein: CASSGAGTGAGTGELFF.